The 25 T cell receptor beta chains below all came from one sample that was sequenced in a study of blood T cell repertoires in COVID-19 (dated by TCRdb to 2019 to 2021). Library preparation employed the immunoSEQ multiplex PCR assay. TCRdb mirrors the immuneACCESS table, restricted to in-frame sequences. Some clones are absent from its copies; in checked studies, under half trace to an unresolved V gene, and the reason for the others is unknown. The sample table records fewer than 300,000 clones; 70% to 90% of these occur just once. The ten top clones hold 12% of the sample. The sequenced material came from peripheral blood. The source is a woman in her twenties or thirties with COVID-19, enrolled during active disease.

This chain joins TRBV7-8 and TRBJ1-2; possibly TRBD1 for D (5 bases). V was pared by 1 base and J by 3 bases, with 9 bases between. Germline V lookup: CDR1 SGHVS, CDR2 FQNEAQ. This CDR3 has 14 amino acids. CDR3 loop: CASSLEEGDYGYTF. The CDR3 DNA reads TGTGCCAGCAGCTTAGAGGAAGGGGACTATGGCTACACCTTC. Filled out from reference TRBV7-8 and TRBJ1-2, the complete variable domain reads GAGVSQSPRYKVAKRGQDVALRCDPISGHVSLFWYQQALGQGPEFLTYFQNEAQLDKSGLPSDRFFAERPEGSVSTLKIQRTQQEDSAVYLCASSLEEGDYGYTFGSGTRLTVV.

About this clone itself: This specimen includes other DNA sequences encoding the same CDR3. This sequence joins TRBV28 and TRBJ1-1; D remains unclear. The CDR3 totals 12 residues. Trimming removed 6 bases at V and 4 bases at J, with 9 bases between. The germline gives CDR1 MDHEN, CDR2 SYDVKM. DNA for the CDR3: TGTGCCAGCAGCCCCGGGTTCACTGAAGCTTTCTTT. Protein: CASSPGFTEAFF.

The chain employs TRBV5-6 and TRBJ2-1, with a possible D match to TRBD1 (6 bases). Germline V gene lookup returns CDR1 SGHDT and CDR2 YYEEEE. The CDR3 contains 17 residues. Trimming took off 0 bases at V and 6 bases at J, with 19 bases between the two ends. In DNA form, the CDR3 reads TGTGCCAGCAGCTTGGGTGGGGGCCCGGGAATGGTCAATGAGCAGTTCTTC. It is translated as CASSLGGGPGMVNEQFF.

The rearrangement joins TRBV11-3 to TRBJ2-1, with D possibly TRBD1 on 5 matching bases. Germline lookup yields CDR1 SGHNT and CDR2 YENEEA. V was cut by 0 bases and J by 9 bases, with 9 bases left in between. This CDR3 has 13 amino acids. In nucleotides, the CDR3 is TGTGCCAGCAGCTTAGACGGAAGGGGTGAGCAGTTCTTC. Translating it yields CASSLDGRGEQFF.

A remark on this clone: Different DNA sequences within this sample yield the same CDR3. V gene TRBV4-1 combines with J gene TRBJ2-3; 9 bases align to TRBD2. The germline gives CDR1 MGHRA, CDR2 YSYEKL. Germline trimming cut 4 bases from V and 1 base from J; bases unmatched to any gene: 3. The CDR3 is 15 amino acids. The CDR3: CASSPLAGGTDTQYF. The CDR3 DNA reads as TGCGCCAGCAGCCCATTAGCGGGGGGCACAGATACGCAGTATTTT.

The chain links TRBV7-9 to TRBJ1-1, with D maybe TRBD1 (6 bases). The CDR3 has 15 residues. Trimming removed 2 bases from V and 5 bases from J, with 15 bases in between. Per germline, CDR1 SEHNR and CDR2 FQNEAQ (reference sequence). The CDR3 sequence is CASSLSPGTGTEAFF. The CDR3, as DNA: TGTGCCAGCAGCTTAAGTCCCGGAACAGGGACTGAAGCTTTCTTT. Looking up the rest from reference TRBV7-9 and TRBJ1-1 gives the full variable domain: DTGVSQNPRHKITKRGQNVTFRCDPISEHNRLYWYRQTLGQGPEFLTYFQNEAQLEKSRLLSDRFSAERPKGSFSTLEIQRTEQGDSAMYLCASSLSPGTGTEAFFGQGTRLTVV.

This chain uses TRBV9 with TRBJ2-2; TRBD1 matches at 8 bases. The V and J ends lost 3 bases and 7 bases, in that order; junction bases with no gene match: 11. CDR3 length equals 16 residues. Germline V lookup: CDR1 SGDLS, CDR2 YYNGEE. The CDR3, as DNA: TGTGCCAGCAGCGATCCGGGACAGGTGGCTGACGGGGAGCTGTTTTTT. Translated: CASSDPGQVADGELFF. Full variable domain (remainder filled in from reference TRBV9 and TRBJ2-2): DSGVTQTPKHLITATGQRVTLRCSPRSGDLSVYWYQQSLDQGLQFLIQYYNGEERAKGNILERFSAQQFPDLHSELNLSSLELGDSALYFCASSDPGQVADGELFFGEGSRLTVL.

This chain uses TRBV30 with TRBJ2-2, with TRBD1 matching over 12 bases. CDR3 length equals 17 residues. Germline CDR1 and CDR2: GTSNPN and SVGIG (reference sequence). Losses at the gene ends were 4 bases for V and 6 bases for J; bases not matched to a gene: 12. CDR3 sequence (DNA): TGTGCCTGGAATACCGGGACAGGGGGCCTGTGGGCCGGGGAGCTGTTTTTT. Protein product: CAWNTGTGGLWAGELFF.

This clone appeared once. The V call is TRBV5-1, the J call TRBJ2-7; D not certain. The germline gives CDR1 SGHRS, CDR2 YFSETQ. This CDR3 has 13 residues. Trimming stripped 2 bases from V and 3 bases from J, with 9 bases between. CDR3 region: CASSLRRHYEQYF. The CDR3 nucleotides read TGCGCCAGCAGCTTACGGCGGCACTACGAGCAGTACTTC. Based on the CDR3 plus reference TRBV5-1 and TRBJ2-7, the full variable domain is KAGVTQTPRYLIKTRGQQVTLSCSPISGHRSVSWYQQTPGQGLQFLFEYFSETQRNKGNFPGRFSGRQFSNSRSEMNVSTLELGDSALYLCASSLRRHYEQYFGPGTRLTVT.

The chain recombines TRBV24-1 with TRBJ2-6, with 9 bases identical to TRBD1. J gave up 2 bases and V 4 bases, and 14 bases lay outside the gene matches. Germline V gene lookup returns CDR1 KGHDR and CDR2 SFDVKD. The CDR3 totals 20 residues. The CDR3 sequence: CATSDRIPGTGLAGANVLTF. In DNA form, the CDR3 reads TGTGCCACCAGTGACCGAATCCCCGGGACAGGGTTGGCTGGGGCCAACGTCCTGACTTTC.

J is TRBJ1-4 and V is TRBV20-1, with TRBD1 as a possible D gene (5 bases). Looked up from germline, CDR1 is DFQATT and CDR2 is SNEGSKA (reference sequence). The CDR3 is made up of 11 amino acids. The V end lost 7 bases, the J end lost 11 bases, and 14 bases lay between the germline ends. CDR3 DNA: TGCAGTGGGGGACCCGCGGGGAAACTGTTTTTT. As protein: CSGGPAGKLFF.

J is TRBJ1-1 and V is TRBV27; tentative D call: TRBD1 (5 bases). CDR1 and CDR2 (germline): MNHEY, SMNVEV (reference sequence). The CDR3 is 15 amino acids. Trimming cost V 2 bases and J 3 bases, with 13 bases left between them. In DNA form, the CDR3 reads TGTGCCAGCAGTTTAGTTTCCGGGGGGTACACTGAAGCTTTCTTT. Translation: CASSLVSGGYTEAFF.

This clone was counted only a few times. The chain couples TRBV27 to TRBJ1-1; a possible D gene is TRBD1 (6 bases). Germline V gene sequence: CDR1 MNHEY, CDR2 SMNVEV (reference sequence). V was shortened by 3 bases and J by 8 bases, with 16 bases between the two germline ends. The CDR3 loop spans 14 amino acids. In DNA, the CDR3 is TGTGCCAGCAGTTTTATCGGGGGGCACGCCGAAGCTTTCTTT. Protein: CASSFIGGHAEAFF.

The chain combines TRBV6-5 with TRBJ2-2, with 8 bases identical to TRBD2. Germline V lookup: CDR1 MNHEY, CDR2 SVGAGI. This CDR3 comprises 15 residues. The ends lost 6 bases at V and 6 bases at J; junction bases unmatched: 9. CDR3: CASRPGWRGAGELFF. In nucleotides, the CDR3 is TGTGCCAGCAGGCCAGGCTGGCGGGGGGCCGGGGAGCTGTTTTTT.

The chain links TRBV3-1 (or the pseudogene TRBV3-2) to TRBJ2-1; 7 positions agree with TRBD1. The V and J ends lost 0 bases and 4 bases, in that order; junction bases with no gene match: 9. The CDR3 totals 17 residues. Germline V CDR1 and CDR2: LGHDT, YNNKEL (reference sequence). For the CDR3, the DNA is TGTGCCAGCAGCCAAGAGCCCCGACAGGGCCGATACAATGAGCAGTTCTTC. Amino acids: CASSQEPRQGRYNEQFF.

This chain uses TRBV9 with TRBJ2-1; 9 bases align to TRBD2. Per the germline V gene, CDR1 is SGDLS and CDR2 is YYNGEE. The CDR3 is 16 residues long. V lost 4 bases to trimming and J lost 7 bases; unmatched junction nucleotides: 12. In nucleotides, the CDR3 is TGTGCCAGCAGCCCTTACTCGCGGGGGGGCCGGAATGAGCAGTTCTTC. This translates into CASSPYSRGGRNEQFF.

The V gene is TRBV5-5, the J gene TRBJ2-4, with D possibly matching TRBD1 (5 bases). This CDR3 comprises 17 residues. The germline V and J ends were trimmed by 4 bases and 0 bases, with 17 bases remaining between them. The germline CDR1 and CDR2 sequences are SGHKS and YYEKEE (reference sequence). CDR3 amino acids: CASSTLVGHRAKNIQYF. The CDR3 DNA sequence: TGTGCCAGCAGCACCCTGGTAGGACACCGAGCCAAAAACATTCAGTACTTC.

The V call is TRBV6-5, the J call TRBJ1-2; TRBD1 matches 9 bases. With 2 bases clipped from V and 4 bases from J, the junction kept 8 bases outside the gene matches. Germline CDR1 MNHEY, CDR2 SVGAGI. CDR3 length: 16 amino acids. The CDR3 DNA reads TGTGCCAGCAGTTACGCCGGGACAGGGCGGGCCTATGGCTACACCTTC. Protein product: CASSYAGTGRAYGYTF.

The genes are TRBV19 and TRBJ2-7; D is perhaps TRBD1 (6 bases). Looked up from germline, CDR1 is LNHDA and CDR2 is SQIVND (reference sequence). There are 15 residues in the CDR3. V lost 2 bases and J lost 0, with 11 bases in between. This CDR3 is CASSIKRQASYEQYF. DNA for the CDR3: TGTGCCAGTAGTATAAAGAGACAGGCCTCCTACGAGCAGTACTTC.

J is TRBJ2-1 and V is TRBV9; TRBD2 aligns across 8 bases. Trimming removed 5 bases from V and 9 bases from J; junction bases left unmatched: 10. The CDR3 loop spans 14 amino acids. The germline V gene has CDR1 SGDLS and CDR2 YYNGEE. CDR3: CASRNNGGDSEQFF. In nucleotides, the CDR3 is TGTGCCAGCAGAAACAACGGGGGGGATAGTGAGCAGTTCTTC.

The rearrangement links TRBV18 to TRBJ1-6; 7 positions match TRBD1. The CDR3 sequence is 17 residues long. V lost 6 bases to trimming and J lost 12 bases; unmatched junction nucleotides: 20. Germline CDR1 is KGHSH and CDR2 is LQKENI. The CDR3 reads CASSPQLYRQGGEPLHF. The CDR3 coding sequence is TGTGCCAGCTCTCCTCAACTATACAGACAGGGAGGAGAACCCCTCCACTTT.

This chain links TRBV29-1 with TRBJ1-1; 9 bases fit TRBD1. The CDR3 totals 16 residues. V lost 0 bases, J lost 6 bases, and 11 bases stayed unmatched. Germline V gene data show CDR1 as SQVTM and CDR2 as ANQGSEA. DNA for the CDR3: TGCAGCGTTGAAGATCAGAACAGGGGGCTGTTCGCTGAAGCTTTCTTT. Its translation is CSVEDQNRGLFAEAFF.

This clone was picked up one time. The chain is built from TRBV14 and TRBJ1-4; maybe TRBD1 (6 bases). The CDR3 is 15 amino acids. Germline V gene sequence: CDR1 SGHDN, CDR2 FVKESK. The V and J ends lost 4 bases and 7 bases respectively, with 16 bases between them. CDR3 amino acids: CASSLNRALGEKLFF. The DNA for the CDR3 is TGTGCCAGCAGCCTCAACAGGGCTTTGGGTGAAAAACTGTTTTTT.

This chain joins TRBV7-8 and TRBJ2-1, with 10 bases identical to TRBD2. Losses at the gene ends were 5 bases for V and 0 bases for J; bases not matched to a gene: 7. The CDR3 spans 17 residues. CDR1 SGHVS and CDR2 FQNEAQ come from the germline V gene. The CDR3 reads CASSRLSSGSSYNEQFF. The DNA for the CDR3 is TGTGCCAGCAGCCGCCTCTCTAGCGGGAGCTCCTACAATGAGCAGTTCTTC.

This chain links TRBV5-1 with TRBJ1-3; TRBD1 agrees at 8 bases. The trim removed 0 bases at V and 2 bases at J, leaving 7 bases unmatched. Germline CDR1 SGHRS, CDR2 YFSETQ. The CDR3 spans 17 residues. The DNA of the CDR3 is TGCGCCAGCAGCTTGGAGGCCCCAGGGGGCGCTGGAAACACCATATATTTT. Residues: CASSLEAPGGAGNTIYF.